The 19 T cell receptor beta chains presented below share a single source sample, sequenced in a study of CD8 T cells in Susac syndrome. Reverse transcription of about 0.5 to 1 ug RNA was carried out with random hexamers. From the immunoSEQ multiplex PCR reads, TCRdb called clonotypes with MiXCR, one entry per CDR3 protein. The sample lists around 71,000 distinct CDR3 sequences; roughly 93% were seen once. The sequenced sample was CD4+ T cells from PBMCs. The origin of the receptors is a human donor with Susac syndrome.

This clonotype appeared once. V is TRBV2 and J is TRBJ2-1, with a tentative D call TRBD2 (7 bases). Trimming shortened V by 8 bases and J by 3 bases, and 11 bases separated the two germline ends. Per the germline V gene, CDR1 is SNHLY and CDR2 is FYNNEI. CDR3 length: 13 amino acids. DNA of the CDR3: TGTGCCAGCCGGGGGGCGGGCTACAATGAGCAGTTCTTC. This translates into CASRGAGYNEQFF.

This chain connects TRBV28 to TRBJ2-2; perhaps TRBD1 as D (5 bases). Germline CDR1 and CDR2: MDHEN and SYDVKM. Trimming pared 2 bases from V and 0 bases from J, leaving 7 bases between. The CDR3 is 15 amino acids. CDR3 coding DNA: TGTGCCAGCAGTTTACAGGGCCCGAACACCGGGGAGCTGTTTTTT. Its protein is CASSLQGPNTGELFF.

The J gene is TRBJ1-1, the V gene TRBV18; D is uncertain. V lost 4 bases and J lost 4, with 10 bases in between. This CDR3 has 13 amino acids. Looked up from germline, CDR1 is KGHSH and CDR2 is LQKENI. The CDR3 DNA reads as TGTGCCAGCTCACGATCCGAAGGCACTGAAGCTTTCTTT. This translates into CASSRSEGTEAFF.

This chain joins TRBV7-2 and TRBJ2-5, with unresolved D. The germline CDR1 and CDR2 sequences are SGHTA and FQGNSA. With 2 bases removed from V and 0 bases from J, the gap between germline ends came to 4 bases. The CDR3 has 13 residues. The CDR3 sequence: CASSLSHQETQYF. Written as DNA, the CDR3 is TGTGCCAGCAGCTTAAGTCACCAAGAGACCCAGTACTTC.

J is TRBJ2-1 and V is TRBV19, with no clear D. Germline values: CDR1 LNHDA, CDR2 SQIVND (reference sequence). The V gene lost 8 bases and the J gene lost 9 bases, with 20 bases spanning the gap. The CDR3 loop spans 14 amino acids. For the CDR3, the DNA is TGTGCCAGTCGTGTTTTGGCGGAGTTGGGTGAGCAGTTCTTC. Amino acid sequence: CASRVLAELGEQFF.

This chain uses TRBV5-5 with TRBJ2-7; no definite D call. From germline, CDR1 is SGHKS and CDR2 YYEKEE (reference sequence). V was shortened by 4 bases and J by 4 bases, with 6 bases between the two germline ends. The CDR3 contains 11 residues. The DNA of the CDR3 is TGTGCCAGCAGCCGGCAGTACGAGCAGTACTTC. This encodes CASSRQYEQYF.

CDR3 loop: CASSFGVYNEQFF. For the CDR3, the DNA is TGTGCCAGCAGCTTCGGGGTCTACAATGAGCAGTTCTTC. J is TRBJ2-1 and V is TRBV7-9; possible D gene TRBD2, 5 bases. This CDR3 contains 13 residues. The V end was cut by 3 bases, the J end by 3 bases, with 6 bases between. The germline CDR1 and CDR2 sequences are SEHNR and FQNEAQ (reference sequence).

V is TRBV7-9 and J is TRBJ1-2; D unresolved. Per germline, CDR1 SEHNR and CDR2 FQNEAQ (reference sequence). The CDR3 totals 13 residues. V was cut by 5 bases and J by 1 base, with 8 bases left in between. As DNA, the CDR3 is TGTGCCAGCAGCCCGCAGGTTAACTATGGCTACACCTTC. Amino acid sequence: CASSPQVNYGYTF.

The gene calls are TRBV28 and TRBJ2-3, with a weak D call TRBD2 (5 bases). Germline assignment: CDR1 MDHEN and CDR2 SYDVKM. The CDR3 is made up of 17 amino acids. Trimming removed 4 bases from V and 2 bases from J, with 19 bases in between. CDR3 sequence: CASSCPDMRVYTDTQYF. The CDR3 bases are TGTGCCAGCAGTTGTCCCGACATGAGGGTGTACACAGATACGCAGTATTTT.

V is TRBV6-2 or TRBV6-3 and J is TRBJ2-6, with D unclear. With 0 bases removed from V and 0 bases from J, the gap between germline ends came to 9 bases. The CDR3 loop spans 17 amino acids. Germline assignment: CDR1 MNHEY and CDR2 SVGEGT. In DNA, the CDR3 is TGTGCCAGCAGTTACTCGTTTGGGGACTCTGGGGCCAACGTCCTGACTTTC. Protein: CASSYSFGDSGANVLTF.

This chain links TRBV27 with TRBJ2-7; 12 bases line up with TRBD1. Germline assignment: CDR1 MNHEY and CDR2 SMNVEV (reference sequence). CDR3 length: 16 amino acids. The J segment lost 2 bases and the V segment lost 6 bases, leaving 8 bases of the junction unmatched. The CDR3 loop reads CASSPRDRGRTYEQYF. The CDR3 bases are TGTGCCAGCAGCCCCCGGGACAGGGGGCGGACCTACGAGCAGTACTTC.

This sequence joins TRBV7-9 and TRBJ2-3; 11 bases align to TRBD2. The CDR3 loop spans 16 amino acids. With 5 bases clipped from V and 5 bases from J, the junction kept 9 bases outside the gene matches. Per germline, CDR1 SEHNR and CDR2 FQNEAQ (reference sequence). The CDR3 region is CASSEKLSGGVDTQYF. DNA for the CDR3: TGTGCCAGCAGCGAAAAGCTTAGCGGGGGGGTAGATACGCAGTATTTT.

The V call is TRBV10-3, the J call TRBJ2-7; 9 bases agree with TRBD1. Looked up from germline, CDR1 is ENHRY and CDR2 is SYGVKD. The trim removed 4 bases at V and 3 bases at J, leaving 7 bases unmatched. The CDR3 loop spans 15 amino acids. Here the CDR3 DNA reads TGTGCCATCAGTGGACCGGGACAGGGTGTCTACGAGCAGTACTTC. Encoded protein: CAISGPGQGVYEQYF.

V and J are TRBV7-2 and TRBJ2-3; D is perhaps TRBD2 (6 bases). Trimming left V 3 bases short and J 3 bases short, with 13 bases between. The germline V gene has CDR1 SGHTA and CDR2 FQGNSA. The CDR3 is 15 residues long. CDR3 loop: CASSFDRDLTDTQYF. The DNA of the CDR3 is TGTGCCAGCAGCTTTGACCGGGACTTAACAGATACGCAGTATTTT.

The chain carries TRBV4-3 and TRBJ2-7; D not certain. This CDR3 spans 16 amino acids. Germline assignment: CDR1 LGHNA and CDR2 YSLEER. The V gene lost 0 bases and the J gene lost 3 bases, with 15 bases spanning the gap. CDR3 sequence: CASSQERTNFYYEQYF. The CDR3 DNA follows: TGCGCCAGCAGCCAAGAACGCACTAACTTTTACTACGAGCAGTACTTC.

In DNA, the CDR3 is TGTGCCAGCAGCCAAGTTGAACTATCCAGGGACGGTCGTCCCGGGGAGCTGTTTTTT. Amino acid sequence: CASSQVELSRDGRPGELFF. The chain joins TRBV4-2 to TRBJ2-2, with D perhaps assigned TRBD1 or TRBD2 (5 bases each). Per the germline V gene, CDR1 is LGHNA and CDR2 is YNFKEQ. Trimming took off 1 base at V and 6 bases at J, with 24 bases between the two ends. The CDR3 sequence is 19 residues long.

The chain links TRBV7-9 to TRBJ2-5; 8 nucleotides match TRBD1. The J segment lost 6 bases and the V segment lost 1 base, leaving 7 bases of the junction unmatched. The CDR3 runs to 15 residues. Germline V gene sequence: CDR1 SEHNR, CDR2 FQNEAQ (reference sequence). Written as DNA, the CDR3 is TGTGCCAGCAGCTTAGGTGTCGGACAGGGTCAGACCCAGTACTTC. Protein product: CASSLGVGQGQTQYF.

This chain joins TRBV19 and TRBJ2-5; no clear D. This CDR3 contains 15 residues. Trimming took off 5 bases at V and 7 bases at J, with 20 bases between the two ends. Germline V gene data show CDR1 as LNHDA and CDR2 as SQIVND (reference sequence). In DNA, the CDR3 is TGTGCCAGTAGTCCGGCAGGTGGCCGAAAGGGGACCCAGTACTTC. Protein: CASSPAGGRKGTQYF.

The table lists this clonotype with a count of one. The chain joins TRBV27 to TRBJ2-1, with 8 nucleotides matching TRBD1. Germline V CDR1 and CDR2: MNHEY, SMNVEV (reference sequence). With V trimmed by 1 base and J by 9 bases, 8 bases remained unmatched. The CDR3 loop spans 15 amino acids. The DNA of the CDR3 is TGTGCCAGCAGTTTATTGTCACAGGGGGAAGGTGAGCAGTTCTTC. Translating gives CASSLLSQGEGEQFF.